The subject of this entry is one T cell receptor beta chain. Germline V CDR1 and CDR2: GTSNPN, SVGIG (reference sequence). The CDR3 length is 11 residues. The germline V and J ends were trimmed by 5 bases and 7 bases, with 11 bases remaining between them. Using immunoSEQ multiplex PCR, the repertoire was profiled, and TCRdb retains in-frame clones only, with some absent. The sample records 150,000 to 200,000 clones, around 83% being singletons. These data originate in a study of blood T cell repertoires in COVID-19. The chain joins TRBV30 to TRBJ2-5; D is uncertain. This TCR derives from a woman in her 50s with COVID-19, enrolled during active disease. Sequenced input: peripheral blood. The CDR3 spells CAWGSPGTQYF. DNA for the CDR3: TGTGCCTGGGGCTCCCCGGGGACCCAGTACTTC.